These 25 T cell receptor beta chains were all obtained from the same sample, sequenced in a study of T cells after posttransplantation cyclophosphamide. Using immunoSEQ multiplex PCR, the repertoire was profiled, and TCRdb retains in-frame clones only, with some absent. The sample yields approximately 39,000 clones, without any singletons. Sample: PBMCs. These receptors all stem from a girl between 5 and 17 years old in good health, CMV-negative, and a related stem cell transplant donor.

This clone has a count of ten or more. The gene calls are TRBV5-5 and TRBJ1-5; 7 positions agree with TRBD1. CDR1 SGHKS and CDR2 YYEKEE come from the germline V gene (reference sequence). V was clipped by 1 base and J by 2 bases; unmatched bases: 0. This CDR3 spans 14 amino acids. The CDR3 loop is CASSLTGGNQPQHF. In DNA, the CDR3 is TGTGCCAGCAGCTTGACAGGGGGCAATCAGCCCCAGCATTTT.

CDR3 in amino acids: CASSQGEQGHTDTQYF. CDR3 coding DNA: TGTGCCAGCAGCCAAGGAGAACAGGGACATACAGATACGCAGTATTTT. This chain links TRBV4-2 with TRBJ2-3, with D perhaps TRBD1 (6 bases). This CDR3 contains 16 residues. Looked up from germline, CDR1 is LGHNA and CDR2 is YNFKEQ. V was pared by 1 base and J by 3 bases, with 14 bases between.

In its sample, this clone was seen many times. This chain links TRBV4-3 with TRBJ1-2; TRBD1 matches 7 bases. V shed 3 bases, J shed 2 bases, and the junction held 6 bases outside the gene matches. Looked up from germline, CDR1 is LGHNA and CDR2 is YSLEER. This CDR3 comprises 15 residues. This chain's CDR3 is CASSHDRAVNYGYTF. DNA of the CDR3: TGCGCCAGCAGCCACGACAGGGCTGTCAACTATGGCTACACCTTC.

V and J are TRBV11-2 and TRBJ1-1; 7 bases align to TRBD1. CDR1 is SGHAT and CDR2 is FQNNGV in the germline V gene. Trimming took 4 bases from V and 5 from J; bases not matched to a gene: 10. This CDR3 contains 15 residues. CDR3 sequence (DNA): TGTGCCAGCAGCTCCCTAGGGGCAGGGGGGACTGAAGCTTTCTTT. It specifies CASSSLGAGGTEAFF.

In this sample, this clone turned up many times. This rearrangement joins TRBV5-6 to TRBJ1-1; D unresolved. The CDR3 is 13 amino acids. Germline CDR1 and CDR2: SGHDT and YYEEEE. Trimming stripped 2 bases from V and 5 bases from J, with 10 bases between. CDR3 sequence reads: CASSFLGGTEAFF. CDR3 coding DNA: TGTGCCAGCAGCTTTTTAGGCGGGACTGAAGCTTTCTTT.

This clone was found many times. The chain combines TRBV9 with TRBJ2-2; 7 bases align to TRBD2. The CDR3 covers 15 residues. In germline, CDR1 is SGDLS, CDR2 YYNGEE. V gave up 5 bases and J gave up 2 bases; unmatched junction bases: 6. The DNA of the CDR3 is TGTGCCAGCAGTTCAGGGACTACTAACACCGGGGAGCTGTTTTTT. Translation gives CASSSGTTNTGELFF.

This clone was seen repeatedly, ten times or more. The CDR3 DNA reads as TGTGCCAGCAGGCCCCAGGGAGGAGGCCATCAGCCCCAGCATTTT. Encoded protein: CASRPQGGGHQPQHF. J is TRBJ1-5 and V is TRBV6-5, with D possibly TRBD1 on 5 matching bases. The CDR3 length is 15 residues. The ends were cut back, 6 bases at V and 5 bases at J, with 17 bases in the middle. The germline V gene encodes CDR1 MNHEY and CDR2 SVGAGI.

This clone has ten or more counts. The genes are TRBV5-8 and TRBJ2-2, with 11 bases fitting TRBD2. This CDR3 spans 18 amino acids. The germline V gene encodes CDR1 SGHTS and CDR2 YDEGEE. V shed 4 bases and J 2 bases; nucleotides not matched to a gene: 10. CDR3 sequence: CASSPDMGLAVNTGELFF. CDR3 DNA sequence: TGTGCCAGCAGCCCCGATATGGGACTAGCGGTAAACACCGGGGAGCTGTTTTTT. The entire variable domain, with the rest obtained from reference TRBV5-8 and TRBJ2-2, is as follows: EAGVTQSPTHLIKTRGQQATLRCSPISGHTSVYWYQQALGLGLQFLLWYDEGEERNRGNFPPRFSGRQFPNYSSELNVNALELEDSALYLCASSPDMGLAVNTGELFFGEGSRLTVL.

J is TRBJ2-2 and V is TRBV7-9; the D gene is possibly TRBD2 (12 bases). Germline CDR1 reads SEHNR; CDR2 reads FQNEAQ (reference sequence). The CDR3 is 19 residues long. Trimming removed 5 bases from V and 6 bases from J, with 28 bases in between. CDR3 loop: CASSLGTGGGLAGPGELFF. The CDR3 nucleotides are TGTGCCAGCAGCCTCGGGACAGGGGGAGGACTAGCGGGACCCGGGGAGCTGTTTTTT.

V is TRBV27 and J is TRBJ2-7, with D possibly being TRBD1 (5 bases). Germline V gives CDR1 MNHEY, CDR2 SMNVEV (reference sequence). The V end was cut by 10 bases, the J end by 7 bases, with 14 bases between. The CDR3 covers 11 residues. The CDR3 region has the DNA TGTGCCACAAGGGGAATTTGGGAGCAGTACTTC. This codes for CATRGIWEQYF.

In this sample, this clone turned up many times. Here the CDR3 DNA reads TGTGCCAGCAGTGAAACCTATCCTAGCGGGGAAGAGACCCAGTACTTC. Amino acid sequence: CASSETYPSGEETQYF. The V and J genes are TRBV6-1 and TRBJ2-5; 9 positions agree with TRBD2. Losses at the gene ends were 2 bases for V and 3 bases for J; bases not matched to a gene: 7. The CDR3 consists of 16 residues. From germline, CDR1 is MNHNS and CDR2 SASEGT.

This clone was observed many times. The chain carries TRBV4-3 and TRBJ1-5; a weak D match, TRBD1 (6 bases). This CDR3 comprises 14 residues. Trimming cost V 2 bases and J 2 bases, with 7 bases left between them. CDR1 and CDR2 (germline): LGHNA, YSLEER. Here the CDR3 DNA reads TGCGCCAGCAGCCAAAGGACAGGCAATCAGCCCCAGCATTTT. Encoded protein: CASSQRTGNQPQHF.

This clone was detected ten times or more. This sequence joins TRBV6-5 and TRBJ2-2; 12 bases line up with TRBD2. After removal of 3 bases from V and 5 bases from J, the junction contained 4 bases not matched to a gene. Germline V gives CDR1 MNHEY, CDR2 SVGAGI. This CDR3 spans 16 amino acids. Written as DNA, the CDR3 is TGTGCCAGCAGTTATCGAGGACTAGCGGGGACCGGGGAGCTGTTTTTT. This sequence encodes CASSYRGLAGTGELFF.

The V call is TRBV6-5, the J call TRBJ1-5; TRBD1 matches 9 bases. CDR3 length: 14 residues. Germline values: CDR1 MNHEY, CDR2 SVGAGI. V was clipped by 5 bases and J by 7 bases; unmatched bases: 6. The CDR3 bases are TGTGCCAGCAGTCTGGGACAGGGCGGACAGCCCCAGCATTTT. This sequence encodes CASSLGQGGQPQHF.

This clone was detected many times. The chain employs TRBV11-3 and TRBJ2-5, with D uncertain. The CDR3 contains 11 residues. Per germline, CDR1 SGHNT and CDR2 YENEEA. Trimming cost V 3 bases and J 4 bases, with 3 bases left between them. The CDR3 loop is CASSFLETQYF. In nucleotides, the CDR3 is TGTGCCAGCAGCTTCCTAGAGACCCAGTACTTC.

This clone was recorded a few times. The V and J genes are TRBV7-9 and TRBJ1-2, with D possibly being TRBD1 (5 bases). This CDR3 comprises 14 residues. V lost 2 bases and J 5 bases, leaving 12 bases between the germline ends. Per germline, CDR1 SEHNR and CDR2 FQNEAQ (reference sequence). CDR3 coding DNA: TGTGCCAGCAGCTTAATAGGGGCTAGATATGGCTACACCTTC. This encodes CASSLIGARYGYTF.

The gene calls are TRBV28 and TRBJ2-5; weak D call: TRBD1 (7 bases). The germline V gene encodes CDR1 MDHEN and CDR2 SYDVKM. The CDR3 length is 15 residues. V dropped 6 bases and J dropped 5 bases, with 19 bases sitting between them. The CDR3 spells CASSIRGTAQETQYF. As DNA, the CDR3 is TGTGCCAGCAGCATACGGGGGACAGCCCAGGAGACCCAGTACTTC.

Ten or more counts support this clone. The genes are TRBV5-6 and TRBJ1-4, with unresolved D. The germline CDR1 and CDR2 sequences are SGHDT and YYEEEE. The CDR3 contains 15 residues. Trimming left V 1 base short and J 5 bases short, with 12 bases between. In DNA, the CDR3 is TGTGCCAGCAGCTTGTGGGCAGCTACCAATGAAAAACTGTTTTTT. This translates into CASSLWAATNEKLFF.

This clone was seen a handful of times. Distinct nucleotide sequences in the sample also encode this CDR3. The chain uses TRBV11-2 and TRBJ1-1; 7 positions agree with TRBD1. Germline trimming cut 5 bases from V and 14 bases from J; bases unmatched to any gene: 11. The germline V gene encodes CDR1 SGHAT and CDR2 FQNNGV. This CDR3 contains 12 residues. The CDR3 region has the DNA TGTGCCAGCAGCGGGCGGACAGGACGAGCCTTCTTT. This encodes CASSGRTGRAFF.

This clone appeared a few times. The J gene is TRBJ2-5, the V gene TRBV6-6; perhaps TRBD1 as D (6 bases). The J call could be wrong; TRBJ2-7 is a better fit for the DNA end. The germline CDR1 and CDR2 sequences are MNHNY and SVGAGI (reference sequence). CDR3 length equals 16 residues. The CDR3 spells CASSYSPLTGSYEQYF. The CDR3 nucleotides are TGTGCCAGCAGTTACTCCCCTTTGACAGGTTCCTACGAGCAGTACTTC.

In its sample, this clone was seen many times. The chain uses TRBV14 and TRBJ2-3, with D tentatively TRBD2 (5 bases). The length of the CDR3 is 14 residues. The V gene lost 5 bases and the J gene lost 2 bases, with 11 bases spanning the gap. Per the germline V gene, CDR1 is SGHDN and CDR2 is FVKESK. The CDR3 nucleotides read TGTGCCAGCAGCACTTGGGAGTACACAGATACGCAGTATTTT. Encoded protein: CASSTWEYTDTQYF. Full variable domain (rest looked up from reference TRBV14 and TRBJ2-3): EAGVTQFPSHSVIEKGQTVTLRCDPISGHDNLYWYRRVMGKEIKFLLHFVKESKQDESGMPNNRFLAERTGGTYSTLKVQPAELEDSGVYFCASSTWEYTDTQYFGPGTRLTVL.

This clone came up many times. The chain links TRBV4-3 to TRBJ2-5, with 9 bases identical to TRBD1. The ends lost 0 bases at V and 4 bases at J; junction bases unmatched: 3. The CDR3 is made up of 15 amino acids. Germline V gene sequence: CDR1 LGHNA, CDR2 YSLEER. CDR3 nucleotides: TGCGCCAGCAGCCAAGAAAACAGGGGGCCAGAGACCCAGTACTTC. Protein product: CASSQENRGPETQYF.

This clone occurred a few times. This chain joins TRBV28 and TRBJ1-5, with TRBD1 matching over 8 bases. CDR3 length: 16 amino acids. V shed 3 bases, J shed 0 bases, and the junction held 4 bases outside the gene matches. CDR1 MDHEN and CDR2 SYDVKM come from the germline V gene. The CDR3 DNA reads TGTGCCAGCAGTTTCGGTGACAGGGGTAGCAATCAGCCCCAGCATTTT. It specifies CASSFGDRGSNQPQHF.

This clone has more than one count but fewer than ten. In nucleotides, the CDR3 is TGCGCCAGCAGCCAAGCCCCCGGGTCCTACGTCGAGCAGTACTTC. This sequence encodes CASSQAPGSYVEQYF. J is TRBJ2-7 and V is TRBV4-1; D ambiguous. CDR3 length equals 15 residues. CDR1 and CDR2 (germline): MGHRA, YSYEKL. Trimming left V 1 base short and J 6 bases short, with 16 bases between.

This clone was observed many times. The rearrangement joins TRBV6-5 to TRBJ1-2; possibly TRBD1 for D (6 bases). CDR1 is MNHEY and CDR2 is SVGAGI in the germline V gene. The CDR3 totals 14 residues. With 5 bases removed from V and 7 bases from J, the gap between germline ends came to 17 bases. Here the CDR3 reads CASSNQGPNRGYTF. CDR3 DNA sequence: TGTGCCAGCAGTAATCAGGGGCCTAATCGTGGCTACACCTTC.